The 12 T cell receptor beta chains below were found in one sample sequenced in a study of immune characterization of retroperitoneal liposarcoma. TCRdb re-called the PCR reads through MiXCR, storing one row per CDR3 protein. The data contain approximately 9,000 distinct CDR3 sequences, about a quarter of them singletons. Source material: tumor tissue. The receptor source for this set is a male donor with retroperitoneal liposarcoma.

Within the sample, this clonotype is medium-sized. The chain uses TRBV12-3 or TRBV12-4 and TRBJ2-5; TRBD2 aligns across 8 bases. This CDR3 is 13 amino acids long. V lost 7 bases, J lost 1 base, and 2 bases stayed unmatched. CDR3 bases: TGTGCCAGCAAAGCGGGAGCCCAAGAGACCCAGTACTTC. Translation gives CASKAGAQETQYF.

This clonotype came up once. Compared with germline, one end of the junction differs, possibly owing to a read error. The rearrangement links TRBV5-3 to TRBJ2-3; TRBD2 matches at 15 bases. TRBV5-3 is marked as an open reading frame, function uncertain. CDR3 size: 16 residues. In DNA form, the CDR3 reads TGTGCCAGCAGCTCGTGGACTAGCGGGGGGGCTTGGTCGTGGTATTTT. It translates to CASSSWTSGGAWSWYF.

The chain uses TRBV6-1 and TRBJ2-1, with 8 nucleotides matching TRBD1. Per germline, CDR1 MNHNS and CDR2 SASEGT. Trimming removed 6 bases from V and 8 bases from J; junction bases left unmatched: 9. The CDR3 extends over 14 amino acids. CDR3 amino acids: CASRPGTGRDEQFF. The CDR3 DNA reads TGTGCCAGCAGACCAGGGACAGGTCGGGATGAGCAGTTCTTC.

The rearrangement uses TRBV6-5 and TRBJ2-1, with TRBD2 matching 10 bases. The V gene's germline CDR1 is MNHEY and CDR2 SVGAGI. The CDR3 has 16 amino acids. With 0 bases clipped from V and 10 bases from J, the junction kept 9 bases outside the gene matches. In DNA form, the CDR3 reads TGTGCCAGCAGTTACTCCCTAGCGGGAGATCGAGACGAGCAGTTCTTC. Translating it yields CASSYSLAGDRDEQFF.

Comments on this clonotype: This may come from a read error, since a much larger clone is one base off. The gene calls are TRBV6-1 and TRBJ2-1; 7 bases align to TRBD2. V dropped 7 bases and J dropped 13; count of bases not matched to a gene: 19. Looked up from germline, CDR1 is MNHNS and CDR2 is SASEGT. The CDR3 is 15 amino acids. This chain's CDR3 is CASTGHGEGQETQFF. The CDR3 nucleotides are TGTGCCAGCACGGGCCACGGGGAGGGCCAAGAGACCCAGTTCTTC.

The J gene is TRBJ1-1, the V gene TRBV6-1; 9 bases line up with TRBD1. Unmatched junction bases numbered 4, after V lost 7 bases and J lost 4 bases. Germline values: CDR1 MNHNS, CDR2 SASEGT. CDR3 length equals 13 residues. Here the CDR3 reads CASKGQGFTEAFF. The CDR3 DNA follows: TGTGCCAGCAAGGGACAGGGCTTCACTGAAGCTTTCTTT.

This clonotype was recorded at least ten times. The rearrangement uses TRBV6-1 and TRBJ2-5, with D possibly matching TRBD1 (6 bases). The CDR3 is 15 residues long. The V and J ends lost 5 bases and 3 bases respectively, with 16 bases between them. Germline CDR1 MNHNS, CDR2 SASEGT. The DNA for the CDR3 is TGTGCCAGCAGTCTGCCAACAGGGTTGGAAGAGACCCAGTACTTC. It is translated as CASSLPTGLEETQYF.

This chain joins TRBV6-1 and TRBJ2-1, with 9 bases aligning to TRBD2. Germline loops: CDR1 MNHNS, CDR2 SASEGT. The V and J ends lost 6 bases and 10 bases, in that order; junction bases with no gene match: 13. CDR3 length: 15 residues. The DNA for the CDR3 is TGTGCCAGCAGCCCCCCGGGACTAGCCACCTACGAGCAGTTCTTC. Translation gives CASSPPGLATYEQFF.

V usage is TRBV27 and J usage is TRBJ2-1; weak D call: TRBD2 (5 bases). CDR1 and CDR2 from the germline V gene are MNHEY and SMNVEV (reference sequence). Trimming stripped 5 bases from V and 7 bases from J, with 18 bases between. The CDR3 is 15 residues long. This chain's CDR3 is CASSQTRDGLNEQFF. DNA of the CDR3: TGTGCCAGCAGTCAAACTAGAGACGGACTGAATGAGCAGTTCTTC.

This clonotype was counted only a few times. This chain connects TRBV12-3 or TRBV12-4 to TRBJ2-1; perhaps D is TRBD1 or TRBD2 (5 bases each). CDR3 length: 16 amino acids. V lost 6 bases and J 8 bases, leaving 23 bases between the germline ends. The CDR3 protein is CASSKQTGAGAYEQFF. The CDR3 DNA is TGTGCCAGCAGCAAACAGACCGGGGCCGGGGCCTATGAGCAGTTCTTC.

This chain joins TRBV6-1 and TRBJ2-1; 10 positions agree with TRBD2. TRBJ2-7 matches the DNA end more closely, so the J call is doubtful. The CDR3 contains 15 residues. Germline V lookup: CDR1 MNHNS, CDR2 SASEGT. The CDR3 coding sequence is TGTGCCAGCAGTTTTGGACTAGCGGCAGGAGATGAGCAGTACTTC. Translation gives CASSFGLAAGDEQYF.

This clonotype was counted between two and nine times. This chain uses TRBV6-8 with TRBJ2-1; D is ambiguous. The CDR3 extends over 13 amino acids. Germline CDR1 MNHGY, CDR2 SAAAGT. Trimming shortened V by 7 bases and J by 5 bases, and 12 bases separated the two germline ends. This CDR3 is CASTATLNNEQFF. The CDR3 nucleotides read TGTGCCAGCACCGCGACTTTAAACAATGAGCAGTTCTTC.